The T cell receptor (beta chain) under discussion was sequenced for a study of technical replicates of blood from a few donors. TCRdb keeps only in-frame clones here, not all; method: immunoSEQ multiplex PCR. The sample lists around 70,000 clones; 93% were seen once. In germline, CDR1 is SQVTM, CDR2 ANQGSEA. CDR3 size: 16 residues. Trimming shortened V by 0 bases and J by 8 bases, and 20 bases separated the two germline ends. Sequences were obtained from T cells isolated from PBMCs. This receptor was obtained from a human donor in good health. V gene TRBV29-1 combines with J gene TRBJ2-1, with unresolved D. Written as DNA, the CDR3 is TGCAGCGTTGAAGATCTTAAGTACTCGGGTTGGGATGAGCAGTTCTTC. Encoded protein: CSVEDLKYSGWDEQFF.